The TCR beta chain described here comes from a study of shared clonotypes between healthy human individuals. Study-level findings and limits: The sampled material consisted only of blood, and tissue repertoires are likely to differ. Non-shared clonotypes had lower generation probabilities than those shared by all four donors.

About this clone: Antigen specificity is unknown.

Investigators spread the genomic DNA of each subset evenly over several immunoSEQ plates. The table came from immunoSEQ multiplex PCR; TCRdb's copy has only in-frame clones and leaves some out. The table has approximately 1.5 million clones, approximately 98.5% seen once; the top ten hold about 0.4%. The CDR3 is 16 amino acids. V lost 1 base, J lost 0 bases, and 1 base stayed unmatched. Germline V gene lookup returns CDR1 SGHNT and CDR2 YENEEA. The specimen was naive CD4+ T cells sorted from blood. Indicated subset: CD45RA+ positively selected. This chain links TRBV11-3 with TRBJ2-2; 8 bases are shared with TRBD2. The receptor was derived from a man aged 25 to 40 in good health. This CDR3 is CASSLGGLANTGELFF. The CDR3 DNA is TGTGCCAGCAGCTTAGGGGGACTAGCGAACACCGGGGAGCTGTTTTTT.